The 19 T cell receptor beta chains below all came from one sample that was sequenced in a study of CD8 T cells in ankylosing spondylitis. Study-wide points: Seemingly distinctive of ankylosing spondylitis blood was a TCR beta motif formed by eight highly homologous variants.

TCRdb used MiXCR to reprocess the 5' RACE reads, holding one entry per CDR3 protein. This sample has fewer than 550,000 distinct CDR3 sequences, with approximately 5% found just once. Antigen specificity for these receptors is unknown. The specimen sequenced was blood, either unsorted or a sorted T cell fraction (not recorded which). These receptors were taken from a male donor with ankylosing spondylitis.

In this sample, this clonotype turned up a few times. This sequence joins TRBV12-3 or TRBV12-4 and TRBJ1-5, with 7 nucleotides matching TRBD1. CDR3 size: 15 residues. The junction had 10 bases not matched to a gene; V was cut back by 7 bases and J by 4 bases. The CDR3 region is CASTQGGRVNQPQHF. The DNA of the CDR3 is TGTGCCAGCACCCAGGGGGGCAGGGTGAATCAGCCCCAGCATTTT.

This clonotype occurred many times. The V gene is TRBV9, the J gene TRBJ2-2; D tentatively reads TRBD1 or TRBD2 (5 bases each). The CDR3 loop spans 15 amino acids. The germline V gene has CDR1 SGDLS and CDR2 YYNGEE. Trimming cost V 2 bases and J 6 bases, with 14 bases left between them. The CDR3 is CASSVGGSNAGELFF. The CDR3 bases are TGTGCCAGCAGCGTTGGGGGAAGTAACGCCGGGGAGCTGTTTTTT.

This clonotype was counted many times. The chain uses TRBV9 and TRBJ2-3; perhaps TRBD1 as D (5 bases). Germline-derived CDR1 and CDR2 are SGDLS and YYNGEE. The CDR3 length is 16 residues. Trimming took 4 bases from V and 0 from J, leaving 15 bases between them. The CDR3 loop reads CASSRRAGPSTDTQYF. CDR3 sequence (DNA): TGTGCCAGCAGCCGACGGGCAGGGCCTAGCACAGATACGCAGTATTTT.

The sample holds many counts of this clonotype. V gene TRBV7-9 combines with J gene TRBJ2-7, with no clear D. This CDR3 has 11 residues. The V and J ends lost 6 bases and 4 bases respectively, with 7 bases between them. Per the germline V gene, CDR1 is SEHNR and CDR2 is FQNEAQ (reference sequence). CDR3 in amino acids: CASSSDYEQYF. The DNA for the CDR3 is TGTGCCAGCAGTTCCGATTACGAGCAGTACTTC.

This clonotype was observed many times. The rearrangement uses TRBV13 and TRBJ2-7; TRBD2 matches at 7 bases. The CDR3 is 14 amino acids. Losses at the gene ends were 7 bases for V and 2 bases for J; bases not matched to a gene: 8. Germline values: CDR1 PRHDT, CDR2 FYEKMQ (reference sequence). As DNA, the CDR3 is TGTGCCAGCACCTCGGGGAGGGGAACCTACGAGCAGTACTTC. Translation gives CASTSGRGTYEQYF.

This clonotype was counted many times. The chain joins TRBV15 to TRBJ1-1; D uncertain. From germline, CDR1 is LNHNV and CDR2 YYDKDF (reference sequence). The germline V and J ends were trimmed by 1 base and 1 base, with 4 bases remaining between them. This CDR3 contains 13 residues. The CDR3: CATSRAGNTEAFF. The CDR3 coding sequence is TGTGCCACCAGCAGAGCGGGGAACACTGAAGCTTTCTTT.

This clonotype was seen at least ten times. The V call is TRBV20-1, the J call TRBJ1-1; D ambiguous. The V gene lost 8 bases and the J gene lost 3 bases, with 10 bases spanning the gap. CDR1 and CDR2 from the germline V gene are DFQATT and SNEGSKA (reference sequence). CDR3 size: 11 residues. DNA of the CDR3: TGCAGTAGGCGGTGGTACACTGAAGCTTTCTTT. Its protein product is CSRRWYTEAFF.

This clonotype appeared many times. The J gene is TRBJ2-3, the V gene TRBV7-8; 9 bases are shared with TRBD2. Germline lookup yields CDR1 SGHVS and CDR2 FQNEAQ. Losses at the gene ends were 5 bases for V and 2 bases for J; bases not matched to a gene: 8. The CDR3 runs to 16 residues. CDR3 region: CASSGGGALLTDTQYF. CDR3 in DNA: TGTGCCAGCAGCGGCGGGGGGGCACTTCTCACAGATACGCAGTATTTT. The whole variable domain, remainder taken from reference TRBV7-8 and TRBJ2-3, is GAGVSQSPRYKVAKRGQDVALRCDPISGHVSLFWYQQALGQGPEFLTYFQNEAQLDKSGLPSDRFFAERPEGSVSTLKIQRTQQEDSAVYLCASSGGGALLTDTQYFGPGTRLTVL.

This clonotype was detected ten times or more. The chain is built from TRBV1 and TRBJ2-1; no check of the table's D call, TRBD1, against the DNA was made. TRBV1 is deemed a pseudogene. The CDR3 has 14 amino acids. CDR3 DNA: TGCACCAGCAGCCAGGGGACAGGCGTCAATGAGCAGTTCTTC. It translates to CTSSQGTGVNEQFF.

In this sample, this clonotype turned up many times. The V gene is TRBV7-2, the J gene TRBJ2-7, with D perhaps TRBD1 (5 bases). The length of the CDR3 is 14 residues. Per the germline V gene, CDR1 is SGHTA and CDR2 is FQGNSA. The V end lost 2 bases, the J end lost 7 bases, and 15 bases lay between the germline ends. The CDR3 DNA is TGTGCCAGCAGCTTAACCACAGGTCTCGGGGAGCAGTACTTC. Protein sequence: CASSLTTGLGEQYF.

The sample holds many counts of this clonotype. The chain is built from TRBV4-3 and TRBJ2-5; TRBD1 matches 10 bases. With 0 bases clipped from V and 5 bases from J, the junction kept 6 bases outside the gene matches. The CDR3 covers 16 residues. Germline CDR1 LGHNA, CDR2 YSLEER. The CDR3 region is CASSQDPDRGFETQYF. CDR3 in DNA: TGCGCCAGCAGCCAAGATCCGGACAGGGGGTTCGAGACCCAGTACTTC.

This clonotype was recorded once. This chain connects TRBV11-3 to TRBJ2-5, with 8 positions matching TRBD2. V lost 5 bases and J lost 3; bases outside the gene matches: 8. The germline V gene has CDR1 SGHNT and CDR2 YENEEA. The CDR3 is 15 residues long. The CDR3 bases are TGTGCCAGCAGCCGACGTAGCGGGATGGAAGAGACCCAGTACTTC. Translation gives CASSRRSGMEETQYF.

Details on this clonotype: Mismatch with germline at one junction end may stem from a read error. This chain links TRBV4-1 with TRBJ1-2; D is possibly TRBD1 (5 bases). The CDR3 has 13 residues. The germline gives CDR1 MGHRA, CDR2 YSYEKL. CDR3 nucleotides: TGCGCCAGCAGCCAAGATACAGGTACGGGATCATACTTC. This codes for CASSQDTGTGSYF.

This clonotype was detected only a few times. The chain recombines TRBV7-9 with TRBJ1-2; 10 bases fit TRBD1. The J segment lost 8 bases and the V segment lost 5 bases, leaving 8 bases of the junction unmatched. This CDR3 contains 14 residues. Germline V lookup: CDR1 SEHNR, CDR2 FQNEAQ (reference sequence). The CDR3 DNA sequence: TGTGCCAGCAGCCCTCGACAGGGGGCGCTGGGCTACACCTTC. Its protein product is CASSPRQGALGYTF.

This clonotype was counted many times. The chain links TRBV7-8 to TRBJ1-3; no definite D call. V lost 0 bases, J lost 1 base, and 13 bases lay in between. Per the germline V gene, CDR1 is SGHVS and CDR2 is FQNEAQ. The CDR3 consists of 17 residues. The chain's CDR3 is CASSLAPRTGSGNTIYF. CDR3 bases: TGTGCCAGCAGCTTAGCGCCCCGGACGGGATCTGGAAACACCATATATTTT.

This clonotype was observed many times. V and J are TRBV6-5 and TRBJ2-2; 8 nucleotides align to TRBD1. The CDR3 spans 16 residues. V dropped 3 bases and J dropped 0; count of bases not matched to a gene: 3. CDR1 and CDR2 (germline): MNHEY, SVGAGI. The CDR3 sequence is CASSYQTGANTGELFF. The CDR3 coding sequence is TGTGCCAGCAGTTATCAGACAGGGGCGAACACCGGGGAGCTGTTTTTT.

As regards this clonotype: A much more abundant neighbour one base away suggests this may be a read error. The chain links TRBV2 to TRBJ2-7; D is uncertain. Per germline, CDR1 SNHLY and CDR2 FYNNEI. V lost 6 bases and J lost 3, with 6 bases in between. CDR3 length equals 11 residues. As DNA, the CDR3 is TGTGCCAGCAGCCAGATCTACGAGCAGTACTTC. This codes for CASSQIYEQYF.

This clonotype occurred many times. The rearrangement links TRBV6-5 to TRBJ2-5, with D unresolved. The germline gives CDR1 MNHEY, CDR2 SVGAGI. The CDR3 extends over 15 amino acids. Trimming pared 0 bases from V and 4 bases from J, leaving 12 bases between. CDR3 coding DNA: TGTGCCAGCAGTTACTCGTTTCTGGTGGGAGAGACCCAGTACTTC. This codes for CASSYSFLVGETQYF.

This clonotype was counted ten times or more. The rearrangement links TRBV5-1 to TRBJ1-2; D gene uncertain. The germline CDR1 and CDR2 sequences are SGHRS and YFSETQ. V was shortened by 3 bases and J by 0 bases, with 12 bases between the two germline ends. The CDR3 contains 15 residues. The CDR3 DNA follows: TGCGCCAGCAGCTCGAACGACCAGGCTAACTATGGCTACACCTTC. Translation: CASSSNDQANYGYTF.